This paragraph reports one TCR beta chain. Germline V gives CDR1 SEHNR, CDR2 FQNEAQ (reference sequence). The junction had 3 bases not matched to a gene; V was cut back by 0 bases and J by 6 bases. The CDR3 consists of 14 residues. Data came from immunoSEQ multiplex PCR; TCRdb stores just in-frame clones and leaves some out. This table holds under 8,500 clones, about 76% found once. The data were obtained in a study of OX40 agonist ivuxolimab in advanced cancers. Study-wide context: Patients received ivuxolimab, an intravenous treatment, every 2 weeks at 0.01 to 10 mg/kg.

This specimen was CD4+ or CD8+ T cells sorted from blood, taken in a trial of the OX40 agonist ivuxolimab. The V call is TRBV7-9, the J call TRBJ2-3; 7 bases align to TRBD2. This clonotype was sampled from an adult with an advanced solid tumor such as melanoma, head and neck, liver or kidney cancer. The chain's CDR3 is CASSLAHGGDTQYF. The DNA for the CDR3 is TGTGCCAGCAGCTTAGCCCACGGGGGGGATACGCAGTATTTT.